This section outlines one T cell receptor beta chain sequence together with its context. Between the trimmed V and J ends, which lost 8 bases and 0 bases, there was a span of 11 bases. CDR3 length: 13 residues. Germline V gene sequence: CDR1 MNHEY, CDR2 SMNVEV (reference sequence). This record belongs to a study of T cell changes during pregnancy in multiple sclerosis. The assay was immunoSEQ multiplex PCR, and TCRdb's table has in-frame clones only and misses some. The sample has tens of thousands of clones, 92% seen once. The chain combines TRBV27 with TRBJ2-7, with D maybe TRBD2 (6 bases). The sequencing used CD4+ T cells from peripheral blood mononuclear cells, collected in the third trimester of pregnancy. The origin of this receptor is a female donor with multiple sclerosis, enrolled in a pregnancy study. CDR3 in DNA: TGTGCCAGCCGGTCGGGGGACTCCTACGAGCAGTACTTC. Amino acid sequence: CASRSGDSYEQYF.